This T cell receptor (beta chain) was documented in a study of shared clonotypes between healthy human individuals. Notes on the study in general: Sequencing depth was expected to affect clonotype sharing among donors. Memory subsets generally showed smaller estimated richness than naive subsets did. Relative to clonotypes present in all four donors, those not shared had lower generation probabilities.

The CDR3 has 12 amino acids. V was pared by 3 bases and J by 7 bases, with 7 bases between. Germline-derived CDR1 and CDR2 are SGHTA and FQGNSA. Investigators spread the genomic DNA of each subset evenly over several immunoSEQ plates. The data were produced by immunoSEQ multiplex PCR, yet TCRdb's version contains in-frame clones alone and is incomplete. The sample holds millions of clones, approximately 94% seen once. The naive CD8 population came from CD45RO-negative cells selected for CCR7, without terminally differentiated effector memory CD45RA+ cells. This clone was counted a single time. Its antigen is as yet unknown.

Sequenced material: naive CD8+ T cells from PBMCs. The rearrangement links TRBV7-2 to TRBJ2-1; D may match TRBD1 or TRBD2 (5 bases each). The clonotype was recovered from a man aged 18 to 30 in good health. Some clones in this sample may be carry-over from other donors' samples. CDR3 DNA: TGTGCCAGCAGCTTCTGGGGGAATGAGCAGTTCTTC. It yields the protein CASSFWGNEQFF.